This is a list of T cell receptor beta chains from one sample in a study of control samples from healthy donors and cancer patients. Assay used: immunoSEQ multiplex PCR; TCRdb lists only in-frame clones, some missing. Among just over 150,000 clones listed, around 95% were seen once. Sequencing used blood. Source of these receptors: a woman aged 40 to 49 in good health. Both conserved end residues are part of each CDR3. Each record gives: J gene, V gene, CDR3 protein.

>TRBJ2-3|TRBV18
CASSPTLGRDTQYF
>TRBJ2-3|TRBV7-3
CASSSEGGRTDTQYF
>TRBJ2-3|TRBV30
CAWSPPRSFPRTDTQYF
>TRBJ2-7|TRBV7-9
CASSLARSEGEQYF
>TRBJ2-1|TRBV27
CASSLRSYNEQFF
>TRBJ1-2|TRBV6-2/TRBV6-3
CASSYSVGYGYTF
>TRBJ1-2|TRBV7-2
CASSTDSYGYTF
>TRBJ1-1|TRBV10-3
CAISESRQGNTEAFF
>TRBJ2-3|TRBV30
CALMRLTGTDTQYF
>TRBJ2-3|TRBV6-5
CASRPGQGLTDTQYF
>TRBJ1-2|TRBV3-1/TRBV3-2
CASSHLSQSVYYGYTF
>TRBJ1-2|TRBV9
CASWRGPNYGYTF
>TRBJ2-7|TRBV28
CASSETGSSYEQYF
>TRBJ2-3|TRBV5-1
CASSTGGGTDTQYF
>TRBJ1-1|TRBV7-9
CASSLRRGGPNTEAFF
>TRBJ1-6|TRBV5-1
CASSLSATGGLSPLHF
>TRBJ2-5|TRBV29-1
CSVAVAGEETQYF
>TRBJ1-1|TRBV6-1
CASSEGQGGTEAFF
>TRBJ1-1|TRBV7-2
CASSFNRGWNTEAFF
>TRBJ1-1|TRBV29-1
CSAWGNTEAFF
>TRBJ1-4|TRBV11-2
CASSLVMGSREKLFF
>TRBJ2-1|TRBV12-5
CASARSGRTSSYNEQFF
>TRBJ2-7|TRBV4-1
CASSQDLAETIRDQYF
>TRBJ1-1|TRBV6-2/TRBV6-3
CASSSTGREGTEAFF
>TRBJ2-1|TRBV5-1
CASKVSGSSYNEQFF
>TRBJ1-2|TRBV4-3
CASSRDKIYGYTF
>TRBJ2-5|TRBV6-2/TRBV6-3
CASSYTLAGGKETQYF
>TRBJ2-3|TRBV7-9
CASSLGDRDLDTQYF
>TRBJ1-5|TRBV18
CASSRGQSNQPQHF
>TRBJ1-1|TRBV19
CASRRDSFSNTEAFF
>TRBJ2-5|TRBV7-2
CASSLDRFQETQYF
>TRBJ2-1|TRBV9
CASSGPGHEQFF
>TRBJ2-3|TRBV6-5
CASSYLDRPTDTQYF
>TRBJ2-3|TRBV3-1/TRBV3-2
CASSHKPGRYSDTQYF
>TRBJ2-3|TRBV5-1
CASSLGTGADTQYF
>TRBJ1-4|TRBV4-2
CASSQGLGQVNEKLFF
>TRBJ2-1|TRBV9
CASSVVPAGPQYNEQFF
>TRBJ1-3|TRBV9
CASSVDGHGDTIYF
>TRBJ2-5|TRBV7-7
CASSLGTQETQYF
>TRBJ2-7|TRBV3-1/TRBV3-2
CASSQVSRDEQYF
>TRBJ2-7|TRBV5-6
CASSWVGRTWEQYF
>TRBJ1-1|TRBV7-3
CASSSTGQGTEAFF
>TRBJ1-2|TRBV6-6
CASSYSERTAGNSF
>TRBJ1-4|TRBV30
CAWSQDRGWEKLFF
>TRBJ1-6|TRBV11-3
CASSLDGQGSSPLHF
>TRBJ1-3|TRBV3-1/TRBV3-2
CASSHSGGGGNTIYF
>TRBJ1-1|TRBV30
CAWSVQIGLFF
>TRBJ1-2|TRBV3-1/TRBV3-2
CASSHDDFNYGYTF
>TRBJ1-5|TRBV27
CASQGAGPQHF
>TRBJ2-5|TRBV12-3/TRBV12-4
CASSLIGVETQYF
>TRBJ2-7|TRBV6-1
CASSEDLQGLREQYF